A selection of T cell receptor beta chains follows, all from one sample in a study of response to subunit inactivated influenza vaccine. TCRdb independently ran MiXCR on the RT-PCR reads; one entry per CDR3 protein. The repertoire holds over 800,000 distinct CDR3 sequences, with around 21% as singletons. Sequencing used PBMCs from blood, obtained roughly 5 days after vaccination. These receptors were collected from a man aged 45-65 years who received an inactivated influenza vaccine. Both conserved end residues are part of each CDR3. The D gene is left open where the match is weak. The listing skips clone size in some rows; elsewhere it reads once, few, many or a size class.

size: -
D: TRBD2
V: TRBV11-2
J: TRBJ2-1
DNA: TGTGCCAGCACCCCCTCGGGGACTAGCGGGGGGGCCGGGGATGAGCAGTTCTTC
CDR3: CASTPSGTSGGAGDEQFF

size: -
D: -
V: TRBV4-1
J: TRBJ2-7
DNA: TGCGCCAGCAGCCAAGTTTGGGGCCCGGGGCGGGACGAGCAGTACTTC
CDR3: CASSQVWGPGRDEQYF

size: -
D: TRBD2
V: TRBV3-1
J: TRBJ2-7
DNA: TGTGCCAGCAGCCAAGCATATTTGGGCGGGAGTACCTACGAGCAGTACTTC
CDR3: CASSQAYLGGSTYEQYF

size: -
D: TRBD1
V: TRBV5-6
J: TRBJ1-2
DNA: TGTGCCAGCAGCGTAGGGACAGTGGGAGCTAACTATGGCTACACCTTC
CDR3: CASSVGTVGANYGYTF

size: -
D: TRBD1
V: TRBV18
J: TRBJ1-5
DNA: TGTGCCAGCTCTCGGGGGACAGGGAATCAGCCCCAGCATTTT
CDR3: CASSRGTGNQPQHF

size: -
D: TRBD2
V: TRBV12-3/TRBV12-4
J: TRBJ2-1
DNA: TGTGCCAGCAGTTGGTCCCCGGGGGCTAGCGGGAGGGTGAATGAGCAGTTCTTC
CDR3: CASSWSPGASGRVNEQFF

size: few
D: -
V: TRBV5-1
J: TRBJ2-3
DNA: TGCGCCAGCAGCTTGGCGGGGGTGAGCGTAATCGGCACAGATACGCAGTATTTT
CDR3: CASSLAGVSVIGTDTQYF

size: -
D: -
V: TRBV12-3/TRBV12-4
J: TRBJ1-5
DNA: TGTGCCAGCAGTCGACAGCTCACGGGGAATCAGCCCCAGCATTTT
CDR3: CASSRQLTGNQPQHF

size: few
D: -
V: TRBV11-2
J: TRBJ2-1
DNA: TGTGCCAGCAGACGGCTCAGTGTAAACTACAATGAGCAGTTCTTC
CDR3: CASRRLSVNYNEQFF

size: many
D: -
V: TRBV7-3
J: TRBJ2-5
DNA: TGTGCCAGCAGCATACGAAGGGAAGAGACCCAGTACTTC
CDR3: CASSIRREETQYF

size: -
D: -
V: TRBV7-9
J: TRBJ1-2
DNA: TGTGCCAGCAGCTTAGTGTCGGCTCCGTATGGCTACACCTTC
CDR3: CASSLVSAPYGYTF

size: few
D: TRBD1
V: TRBV12-3/TRBV12-4
J: TRBJ2-5
DNA: TGTGCCAGCAGTGACAGGGTGCTAGGGGAGACCCAGTACTTC
CDR3: CASSDRVLGETQYF

size: many
D: -
V: TRBV7-3
J: TRBJ2-2
DNA: TGTGCCAGCAGCTTAAAGGGGTTAGCCCGTGGCGGGGAGCTGTTTTTT
CDR3: CASSLKGLARGGELFF

size: -
D: -
V: TRBV24-1
J: TRBJ2-2
DNA: TGTGCCACCAGTGAAGGGGGCGGGAGCACCGGGGAGCTGTTTTTT
CDR3: CATSEGGGSTGELFF

size: -
D: -
V: TRBV7-8
J: TRBJ1-5
DNA: TGTGCCAGCAGCGACGAGGACAGTTACAATCAGCCCCAGCATTTT
CDR3: CASSDEDSYNQPQHF

size: few
D: TRBD2
V: TRBV5-1
J: TRBJ2-2
DNA: TGCGCCAGCAGCTTGGGGCTAGCGGGGTATAACACCGGGGAGCTGTTTTTT
CDR3: CASSLGLAGYNTGELFF

size: -
D: TRBD1
V: TRBV29-1
J: TRBJ2-3
DNA: TGCAGCGTTTGGGGACAGTCCACAGATACGCAGTATTTT
CDR3: CSVWGQSTDTQYF

size: few
D: TRBD2
V: TRBV12-3/TRBV12-4
J: TRBJ2-3
DNA: TGTGCCAGCAGTCCTAGCGGGAGAGGAGATACGCAGTATTTT
CDR3: CASSPSGRGDTQYF

size: -
D: -
V: TRBV6-1
J: TRBJ2-7
DNA: TGTGCCGGTTCGGGTGCCACCTACGAGCAGTACTTC
CDR3: CAGSGATYEQYF

size: -
D: TRBD1
V: TRBV20-1
J: TRBJ2-4
DNA: TGCAGTGCTAGAGCGGACAGGGGGTGGGACATTCAGTACTTC
CDR3: CSARADRGWDIQYF

size: -
D: TRBD1
V: TRBV3-1
J: TRBJ2-1
DNA: TGTGCCAGCAGCCGGAACAGGGGCGAGCAGTTCTTC
CDR3: CASSRNRGEQFF

size: -
D: TRBD1
V: TRBV2
J: TRBJ1-5
DNA: TGTGCCAGCAGACGGGACAGGGAGAATCAGCCCCAGCATTTT
CDR3: CASRRDRENQPQHF

size: -
D: -
V: TRBV5-8
J: TRBJ2-7
DNA: TGTGCCAGCAGCCGGCCTACAGGGTACTACGAGCAGTACTTC
CDR3: CASSRPTGYYEQYF

size: -
D: TRBD2
V: TRBV11-1
J: TRBJ2-2
DNA: TGTGCCAGCAGCTTAGAATATGTCCTGGGACTAGCGGCGAACACCGGGGAGCTGTTTTTT
CDR3: CASSLEYVLGLAANTGELFF

size: few
D: TRBD2
V: TRBV4-2
J: TRBJ2-5
DNA: TGTGCCAGCAGCCAAGAGGGACTAGCGGCGTATACAGAGACCCAGTACTTC
CDR3: CASSQEGLAAYTETQYF

size: few
D: -
V: TRBV28
J: TRBJ2-3
DNA: TGTGCCAGCAGATTATTGACGGGGTCTAGCACAGATACGCAGTATTTT
CDR3: CASRLLTGSSTDTQYF

size: -
D: -
V: TRBV10-3
J: TRBJ2-3
DNA: TGTGCCATCATGGTCACAGATACGCAGTATTTT
CDR3: CAIMVTDTQYF

size: few
D: -
V: TRBV30
J: TRBJ2-5
DNA: TGTGCCTGGAGTTCAGGCGAGACCCAGTACTTC
CDR3: CAWSSGETQYF

size: few
D: TRBD1
V: TRBV6-1
J: TRBJ2-7
DNA: TGTGCCAGCAGTGAACAGCGATTCCGGGACAGTTTATACGAGCAGTACTTC
CDR3: CASSEQRFRDSLYEQYF

size: once
D: -
V: TRBV9
J: TRBJ2-1
DNA: TGTGCCAGCAGCGTAGGAAGTAGGGAGTCTGAGCAGTTCTTC
CDR3: CASSVGSRESEQFF

size: -
D: -
V: TRBV3-1
J: TRBJ1-1
DNA: TGTGCCAGCGCGAGAATTACAGGGAGGAACACTGAAGCTTTCTTT
CDR3: CASARITGRNTEAFF

size: -
D: TRBD2
V: TRBV6-5
J: TRBJ2-3
DNA: TGTGCCAGCAGTTACATGACTAGCGTCGCGTCAGATACGCAGTATTTT
CDR3: CASSYMTSVASDTQYF

size: -
D: -
V: TRBV18
J: TRBJ2-3
DNA: TGTGCCAGCTCACCCTTCGGACAGAGCCCAGGCACAGATACGCAGTATTTT
CDR3: CASSPFGQSPGTDTQYF

size: -
D: -
V: TRBV20-1
J: TRBJ1-3
DNA: TGCAGTGCTAGAGCGGGGGAGAGCTCTGGAAACACCATATATTTT
CDR3: CSARAGESSGNTIYF

size: many
D: -
V: TRBV20-1
J: TRBJ2-7
DNA: TGCAGTGCTAGCTCCGGGACAAACTACGAGCAGTACTTC
CDR3: CSASSGTNYEQYF

size: -
D: -
V: TRBV6-2/TRBV6-3
J: TRBJ1-1
DNA: TGTGCCAGCAGATGGGACGGGAACACTGAAGCTTTCTTT
CDR3: CASRWDGNTEAFF

size: -
D: TRBD2
V: TRBV28
J: TRBJ2-1
DNA: TGTGCCAGCAGTTTTGCGGGGGGTCCCTACAATGAGCAGTTCTTC
CDR3: CASSFAGGPYNEQFF

size: few
D: -
V: TRBV5-1
J: TRBJ2-6
DNA: TGCGCCAGCAGCCCCTCCCCGGGCCACTCTGGGGCCAACGTCCTGACTTTC
CDR3: CASSPSPGHSGANVLTF

size: few
D: TRBD2
V: TRBV5-6
J: TRBJ2-7
DNA: TGTGCCAGCAGCCCGATGCTGGGACTAGCGGCCTACGAGCAGTACTTC
CDR3: CASSPMLGLAAYEQYF

size: few
D: TRBD1
V: TRBV6-2/TRBV6-3
J: TRBJ1-1
DNA: TGTGCCACGTTTTGGGACAGCCTAGGAAAGGGCACTGAAGCTTTCTTT
CDR3: CATFWDSLGKGTEAFF

size: -
D: TRBD1
V: TRBV20-1
J: TRBJ2-5
DNA: TGCAGTGCTATTGGGACAGAAGAGACCCAGTACTTC
CDR3: CSAIGTEETQYF

size: -
D: TRBD2
V: TRBV2
J: TRBJ2-3
DNA: TGTGCCATACTAGCGGGAGTCGGAGATACGCAGTATTTT
CDR3: CAILAGVGDTQYF

size: few
D: TRBD1
V: TRBV6-1
J: TRBJ2-7
DNA: TGTGCCAGCGAAGTAAATCGGGGGACAGGGGCCCACGAGCAGTACTTC
CDR3: CASEVNRGTGAHEQYF

size: few
D: TRBD2
V: TRBV18
J: TRBJ2-2
DNA: TGTGCCAGCTCACCACCTGCGTCTGCGGGACTAGCGGGAGTTCCCGGGGAGCTGTTTTTT
CDR3: CASSPPASAGLAGVPGELFF

size: -
D: -
V: TRBV7-9
J: TRBJ2-1
DNA: TGTGCCAGCGGACCAAATCGGGGACCCTCCTACAATGAGCAGTTCTTC
CDR3: CASGPNRGPSYNEQFF

size: few
D: -
V: TRBV21-1
J: TRBJ2-3
DNA: TGTGCCAGCAGCAAAGCCCTCTCCCGGAGGGGTACAGATACGCAGTATTTT
CDR3: CASSKALSRRGTDTQYF

size: -
D: -
V: TRBV7-9
J: TRBJ1-2
DNA: TGTGCCAGCAGCCCAAGACAGGCCCTAGCTAACTATGGCTACACCTTC
CDR3: CASSPRQALANYGYTF

size: few
D: -
V: TRBV12-3/TRBV12-4
J: TRBJ2-1
DNA: TGTGCCAGCAGTTTGGGGGCAGGGACTGAGCAGTTCTTC
CDR3: CASSLGAGTEQFF

size: -
D: -
V: TRBV12-3/TRBV12-4
J: TRBJ2-6
DNA: TGTGCCAGCAGTTTGGCCGCTGGGGCCAACGTCCTGACTTTC
CDR3: CASSLAAGANVLTF

size: -
D: TRBD2
V: TRBV7-3
J: TRBJ2-1
DNA: TGTGCCAGCAGCTTATTTCCTAGCGGATCCTACAATGAGCAGTTCTTC
CDR3: CASSLFPSGSYNEQFF

size: -
D: -
V: TRBV12-3/TRBV12-4
J: TRBJ1-5
DNA: TGTGCCAGCAAGAGGACGGCTAGCAATCAGCCCCAGCATTTT
CDR3: CASKRTASNQPQHF

size: -
D: -
V: TRBV29-1
J: TRBJ1-5
DNA: TGCAGCGCCACCGCGGACCCTGATCAGCCCCAGCATTTT
CDR3: CSATADPDQPQHF

size: -
D: -
V: TRBV20-1
J: TRBJ2-7
DNA: TGCAGTGCTGCCACCTCCCGCGAGCAGTACTTC
CDR3: CSAATSREQYF